This T cell receptor (beta chain) was sequenced in a study of cytomegalovirus exposure and HLA in healthy donors. Study-level results: A later analysis reportedly found that, within productive TCRs, an Asian-associated ancestry cluster had fewer N-insertions than the mean observed across the roughly 700 donors. Later work found that TCR association rates differed between HLA loci; DRB1 had the most and HLA-C the fewest. The authors later found HLA-associated TCR beta chains more clonally expanded than equally common others. A missense DCLRE1C variant was associated with V- and J-gene trimming of TCR beta chains in a later analysis, and an independent cohort replicated the association.

PCR was performed using 60 Vbeta and 13 Jbeta primers. Generated by immunoSEQ multiplex PCR, the TCRdb table keeps only in-frame clones and is missing some. This sample has about 92,000 clones, with roughly 70% found just once. Germline V gives CDR1 MDHEN, CDR2 SYDVKM. This CDR3 has 14 amino acids. V was clipped by 1 base and J by 0 bases, with 4 bases between them. As regards this clone: Its antigen is currently unknown.

This TCR came from a man in his fifties in good health and CMV-seronegative. Material for sequencing was PBMCs. This chain connects TRBV28 to TRBJ1-5; no firm D call. The CDR3 loop reads CASSLFHSNQPQHF. Written as DNA, the CDR3 is TGTGCCAGCAGTTTATTTCATAGCAATCAGCCCCAGCATTTT.